This record covers a single T cell receptor (beta chain). This clone's antigen is unknown. Base qualities are not provided; no much larger clone lies one nucleotide away. This sample is drawn from a study of blood T cells in healthy people across ages (dated by TCRdb to about 2015). About the full investigation: In model experiments, roughly one uniquely barcoded TCR beta cDNA molecule per two T cells was captured by template switching. To avoid experimental bias, donors of different ages were spread randomly across the sequencing lanes. The donors were divided into four age groups: young (average around 16 years), middle-aged (roughly 40), aged (approximately 59) and long-lived (about 84). The study measured age-related changes in TCR beta repertoire diversity using deep sequencing normalized with unique cDNA molecular identifiers. Two additional independent replicas of 1 million unique cDNA reads from the same blood draw were analyzed for two donors (one aged 18 to 30 and one aged 80 or older). Study-wide conclusions, independent of this receptor: There was a strong correlation between observed TCR beta diversity and the percentage of naive T cells measured by flow cytometry. Observed TCR beta diversity per million T cells fell roughly linearly with age, and a significant reduction was already apparent by age roughly 40. The CMV infection status of donors was not known, potentially confounding age-related changes in expanded clonotypes. Bulk unsorted PBMC profiling prevented conclusive comparison of naive and antigen-experienced compartments. Compared with the aged group, more naive CD4+ T cells, fewer expanded clones and increased TCR diversity were shown by the long-lived group, suggesting age selection. Estimates of total diversity based on one million sequenced T cells were considered lower bounds and underestimates.

Donors were 30 to 45 systemically healthy Caucasian individuals from Russia aged roughly 6 to 100 years. Approximately 10 milliliters of peripheral blood were collected from each donor into EDTA-treated Vacutainer tubes. Ficoll-Paque density-gradient centrifugation was used to isolate PBMCs, with at least 7 million obtained per sample. Trizol reagent was used to extract total RNA from PBMCs, with at least 5 micrograms per sample. The percentages of naive CD45RAhigh/CD27high T cells were determined by flow cytometry on a PBMC aliquot from every donor. Including the terminal cysteine and phenylalanine, the CDR3 comprises 14 residues. Only the CDR3 region is kept as DNA, spanning 42 bases read in frame from base 1. The CDR1 and CDR2 encoded by the germline V gene are SQVTM and ANQGSEA. Between the V and J ends, shortened by 6 bases and 7 bases respectively, the junction contains 18 bases. Libraries were built with 5' RACE. Instrument used: Illumina HiSeq 2500. A second PCR of roughly 7 to 11 cycles was performed with a sample-barcoded 5' primer and a J-beta primer mix. A template-switch 5' adaptor carrying 12 random nucleotides introduced a unique molecular identifier onto each TCR beta cDNA molecule. Each sample yielded at least 2.5 million CDR3-containing paired-end reads. First-strand cDNA synthesis was performed from all RNA using the Mint cDNA synthesis kit, with priming by a TRBC-specific oligonucleotide. After uracil-DNA glycosylase treatment, a first 18-cycle PCR used universal primers M1SS and BC2_uni_R on all cDNA. As for the authors' bioinformatics: Normalization of each sample was performed by random selection of 1 million high-quality reads, each carrying a distinct molecular identifier. Instead of being binned into consensus sequences, reads that shared molecular identifiers were thrown out. MiTCR, run with a Q25 quality threshold and the strictest error-elimination algorithm, handled CDR3 identification, clonotype clustering and error correction. Lower-bound total TCR beta diversity was estimated with a nonparametric unseen species model using Euler transformation. The raw public data were reprocessed by TCRdb itself: fastp quality trimming at Q25, MiXCR clonotype calling, in-frame beta chains only. Each entry is one CDR3 protein sequence, shown with its most common DNA and genes. The authors' filters were not applied to this entry. The sample table records approximately 800,000 distinct CDR3 sequences; 35% to 60% of these occur just once. About a sixth of the sample is taken by the ten largest.

The sequenced material came from blood. The chain is made from TRBV29-1 and TRBJ2-2; there is no confident call for the D gene. The sequence was collected from an elderly man in good health. The CDR3 is CSVKLTRNGGELFF. The sequence in DNA is TGCAGCGTCAAACTGACTCGGAACGGCGGGGAGCTGTTTTTT.